This entry concerns a single TCR beta chain. This clonotype was seen a few times. Its antigen has not been determined. No much larger clone exists at a distance of one base, and base qualities are not known. The V end gives up 5 bases and the J end 3 bases, leaving 7 bases in the junction not matched to a gene. CDR1 MNHNY and CDR2 SVGAGI are derived from the germline V gene (reference sequence). The cysteine opens and the phenylalanine closes a CDR3 of 15 amino acids. Only the CDR3 DNA stays, 45 bases, in frame from base 1. Donors were 35 to 40 systemically healthy Caucasian individuals from Russia aged roughly 6 to 90 years. Each donor gave 8 to 10 milliliters of peripheral blood, drawn into EDTA-treated Vacutainer tubes. Ficoll-Paque density-gradient centrifugation was used to isolate PBMCs, with at least 7 million per sample. Trizol reagent was used to extract total RNA from PBMCs, with at least 6 micrograms per sample. Naive CD45RAhigh/CD27high T cell percentages were measured by flow cytometry on a PBMC aliquot from every donor.

These data come from a study of blood T cells in healthy people across ages (dated by TCRdb to the mid-2010s). Describing the broader study: In model experiments, roughly one uniquely barcoded TCR beta cDNA molecule per two T cells was captured by template switching. Donors were grouped into four age groups: young (average about 15 years), middle-aged (about 38), aged (around 66) and long-lived (roughly 80). The study analyzed two additional independent replicas of 1 million unique cDNA reads from the same blood draw for two donors, one aged 18 to 30 and one aged 80 or older. To avoid experimental bias, donors of different ages were distributed randomly across sequencing lanes. Age-related changes in TCR beta repertoire diversity were measured in the study by deep sequencing normalized with unique cDNA molecular identifiers.

The library was produced with 5' RACE. This sample was sequenced with an Illumina HiSeq 2500. The second PCR ran for roughly 7 to 12 cycles and used a J-beta primer mix along with a sample-barcoded 5' primer. Each TCR beta cDNA molecule received a unique molecular identifier from a template-switch 5' adaptor carrying 12 random nucleotides. Each sample yielded at least 3 million CDR3-containing paired-end reads. First-strand cDNA synthesis was performed from all RNA using the Mint cDNA synthesis kit, with priming by a TRBC-specific oligonucleotide. After uracil-DNA glycosylase treatment, a first 18-cycle PCR used universal primers M1SS and BC2_uni_R on all cDNA. Processing in the source paper ran as follows. For normalization, 1 million high-quality reads, each with a distinct molecular identifier, were randomly selected from each sample. Reads sharing molecular identifiers were discarded rather than binned into consensus sequences. MiTCR, set to a Q25 quality threshold and the strictest error-elimination algorithm, was used for CDR3 identification, clonotype clustering and error correction. A nonparametric unseen species model with Euler transformation was used to estimate a lower bound on total TCR beta diversity. In-frame beta chains were kept once TCRdb had trimmed the public reads at Q25 with fastp and called clones with MiXCR. Merged by CDR3 protein, the rows form single entries marked with the most common genes and DNA. The V and J calls come from TCRdb's annotation, not from the publication. Counted in this sample were 550,000 to 800,000 distinct CDR3 sequences; around 32% of them appeared once. Of the sample, 15% is held by the ten largest clones.

Overall results and qualifications from the work: Compared with the aged group, the long-lived group had more naive CD4+ T cells, fewer expanded clones and increased TCR diversity, a pattern suggesting age selection. Estimates of total diversity based on one million sequenced T cells were regarded as lower bounds and as underestimates. The percentage of naive T cells measured by flow cytometry correlated strongly with observed TCR beta diversity. Because donor CMV infection status was unknown, age-related changes in expanded clonotypes were potentially confounded. As age increased, observed TCR beta diversity per million T cells dropped in a roughly linear way, and a significant reduction was already evident by age 40. Because profiling used bulk unsorted PBMCs, naive and antigen-experienced compartments could not be compared conclusively.

This TCR derives from an elderly woman in good health. Donor details come from another sample of the same person, matched by shared clones. This sequence uses TRBV6-6 and TRBJ2-7, with 10 bases matching TRBD1. The sample taken for sequencing was blood. The CDR3 reads as follows: CASSTPGTGDYEQYF. DNA sequence: TGTGCCAGCAGTACCCCCGGGACAGGGGACTACGAGCAGTACTTC.